This entry lists 17 T cell receptor beta chains sequenced from one sample in a study of identical twins. TCRdb passed the 5' RACE reads through MiXCR, listing each CDR3 protein once. This sample has about 690,000 distinct CDR3 sequences, with approximately 6.1% found just once. Sequencing was carried out using naive T cells sorted from blood. The receptors shown here come from a young man in good health.

This clonotype has a count of ten or more. This chain joins TRBV28 and TRBJ2-1, with 7 bases identical to TRBD2. V lost 5 bases, J lost 7 bases, and 11 bases stayed unmatched. This CDR3 contains 15 residues. Germline values: CDR1 MDHEN, CDR2 SYDVKM. CDR3 DNA: TGTGCCAGCAGTACCTTCGCGACTAGCAGTAATGAGCAGTTCTTC. Its translation is CASSTFATSSNEQFF.

This clonotype was detected ten times or more. This chain joins TRBV11-2 and TRBJ2-7; D possibly corresponds to TRBD2 (6 bases). CDR3 size: 14 residues. The V end lost 7 bases, the J end lost 0 bases, and 13 bases lay between the germline ends. Germline CDR1 SGHAT, CDR2 FQNNGV. The CDR3 is CASTPGVSSYEQYV. The CDR3 coding sequence is TGTGCCAGCACCCCGGGGGTGAGCTCCTACGAGCAGTACGTC.

V and J are TRBV7-2 and TRBJ2-2; 9 positions agree with TRBD2. CDR1 is SGHTA and CDR2 is FQGNSA in the germline V gene. The V gene end was trimmed by 5 bases and the J gene end by 3 bases; junction bases not matched to a gene: 4. The CDR3 extends over 15 amino acids. The CDR3 DNA is TGTGCCAGCAGCGGGCGGGAGGGATACACCGGGGAGCTGTTTTTT. The encoded protein is CASSGREGYTGELFF. Full variable domain (rest looked up from reference TRBV7-2 and TRBJ2-2): GAGVSQSPSNKVTEKGKDVELRCDPISGHTALYWYRQSLGQGLEFLIYFQGNSAPDKSGLPSDRFSAERTGGSVSTLTIQRTQQEDSAVYLCASSGREGYTGELFFGEGSRLTVL.

This clonotype was seen ten or more times. The chain links TRBV20-1 to TRBJ2-4; TRBD1 aligns across 8 bases. CDR3 length: 16 amino acids. The V gene's germline CDR1 is DFQATT and CDR2 SNEGSKA (reference sequence). Losses at the gene ends were 5 bases for V and 1 base for J; bases not matched to a gene: 10. This CDR3 is CSAPRTGILAKNIQYF. DNA for the CDR3: TGCAGTGCTCCCCGGACAGGGATCCTGGCCAAAAACATTCAGTACTTC.

This clonotype was seen many times. The chain is built from TRBV9 and TRBJ2-1; tentative D call: TRBD2 (5 bases). This CDR3 has 12 amino acids. Germline V gene sequence: CDR1 SGDLS, CDR2 YYNGEE. Trimming took 4 bases from V and 12 from J, leaving 14 bases between them. The CDR3 region has the DNA TGTGCCAGCAGCCCAATGGGAGCTAGGCAGTTCTTC. It is translated as CASSPMGARQFF.

This clonotype showed up many times. The J gene is TRBJ2-3, the V gene TRBV10-3; the match to TRBD2 covers 11 bases. Losses at the gene ends were 6 bases for V and 3 bases for J; bases not matched to a gene: 8. Germline loops: CDR1 ENHRY, CDR2 SYGVKD. This CDR3 comprises 16 residues. The CDR3 sequence is CAISPLLAGGTDTQYF. The CDR3 DNA follows: TGTGCCATCAGCCCGCTCCTAGCGGGGGGAACAGATACGCAGTATTTT.

The chain has TRBV4-1 and TRBJ2-1, with TRBD1 matching over 9 bases. V shed 0 bases, J shed 8 bases, and the junction held 8 bases outside the gene matches. Germline CDR1 reads MGHRA; CDR2 reads YSYEKL. The CDR3 has 16 residues. The chain's CDR3 is CASSQDPGTGFDEQFF. CDR3 nucleotide sequence: TGCGCCAGCAGCCAAGATCCCGGGACAGGGTTCGATGAGCAGTTCTTC.

This clonotype was counted at least ten times. The J gene is TRBJ2-3, the V gene TRBV20-1; TRBD2 is a possible D gene (5 bases). CDR1 and CDR2 from the germline V gene are DFQATT and SNEGSKA (reference sequence). The CDR3 length is 15 residues. Deletions cut 6 bases from V and 2 bases from J, with 18 bases between. The CDR3 DNA sequence: TGCAGTGCGGCCAAAGAGCGGAGCCACACAGATACGCAGTATTTT. Residues: CSAAKERSHTDTQYF.

The chain links TRBV4-3 to TRBJ2-7, with TRBD1 matching 9 bases. Trimming took 4 bases from V and 5 from J; bases not matched to a gene: 12. The CDR3 runs to 16 residues. Germline loops: CDR1 LGHNA, CDR2 YSLEER. CDR3 DNA: TGCGCCAGCAGCCCGGGGATACAGGGGGCGAGTCACGAGCAGTACTTC. This sequence encodes CASSPGIQGASHEQYF.

This clonotype was seen many times. This sequence joins TRBV12-3 or TRBV12-4 and TRBJ1-1, with 7 bases fitting TRBD1. This CDR3 contains 14 residues. V gave up 5 bases and J gave up 4 bases; unmatched junction bases: 7. CDR3 sequence: CASSPSTGPTEAFF. The DNA of the CDR3 is TGTGCCAGCAGTCCCTCGACAGGGCCCACTGAAGCTTTCTTT.

A remark on this clonotype: Here the CDR3 omits its conserved ending phenylalanine or tryptophan, so a read error is the likely source. This chain joins TRBV6-5 and TRBJ1-1; unclear D gene. V gave up 0 bases and J gave up 4 bases, with 6 bases separating them. The CDR3 extends over 13 amino acids. Germline lookup yields CDR1 MNHEY and CDR2 SVGAGI. The CDR3 is CASSYSSFTEAFC. The CDR3, as DNA: TGTGCCAGCAGTTACTCGAGTTTCACTGAAGCTTTCTGT.

The chain links TRBV10-3 to TRBJ2-3, with a possible D match to TRBD1 (6 bases). The germline CDR1 and CDR2 sequences are ENHRY and SYGVKD. There are 14 residues in the CDR3. V lost 6 bases and J lost 1, with 11 bases in between. CDR3 sequence reads: CAISPTGRTDTQYF. CDR3 bases: TGTGCCATCAGCCCGACAGGCCGCACAGATACGCAGTATTTT.

This clonotype was counted only a few times. The rearrangement uses TRBV7-9 and TRBJ2-3; a possible D gene is TRBD1 (6 bases). Germline CDR1 is SEHNR and CDR2 is FQNEAQ (reference sequence). CDR3 length: 16 amino acids. Trimming took 4 bases from V and 2 from J, leaving 16 bases between them. The CDR3: CASSSWGTTDTDTQYF. DNA for the CDR3: TGTGCCAGCAGCTCGTGGGGGACAACTGACACAGATACGCAGTATTTT. Full variable domain (outside the CDR3, taken from reference TRBV7-9 and TRBJ2-3): DTGVSQNPRHKITKRGQNVTFRCDPISEHNRLYWYRQTLGQGPEFLTYFQNEAQLEKSRLLSDRFSAERPKGSFSTLEIQRTEQGDSAMYLCASSSWGTTDTDTQYFGPGTRLTVL.

This clonotype came up many times. CDR3 in DNA: TGCAGTGCTAGAGATTTTACGGACAGAAATGAAAAACTGTTTTTT. It translates to CSARDFTDRNEKLFF. The V gene is TRBV20-1, the J gene TRBJ1-4; the D gene is possibly TRBD1 (6 bases). Germline values: CDR1 DFQATT, CDR2 SNEGSKA (reference sequence). Trimming removed 0 bases at V and 5 bases at J, with 13 bases between. CDR3 length equals 15 residues.

This clonotype showed up just a few times. This chain uses TRBV5-1 with TRBJ1-1, with TRBD1 as a possible D gene (6 bases). V was clipped by 3 bases and J by 4 bases, with 19 bases between them. The CDR3 runs to 16 residues. Looked up from germline, CDR1 is SGHRS and CDR2 is YFSETQ. CDR3 sequence: CASSSGWRGHPTEAFF. In DNA, the CDR3 is TGCGCCAGCAGCTCCGGCTGGCGGGGACACCCCACTGAAGCTTTCTTT.

This clonotype has more than one count but fewer than ten. This rearrangement joins TRBV20-1 to TRBJ2-1; 9 bases line up with TRBD1. V lost 3 bases, J lost 0 bases, and 15 bases stayed unmatched. There are 19 residues in the CDR3. In germline, CDR1 is DFQATT, CDR2 SNEGSKA (reference sequence). CDR3 bases: TGCAGTGCTAGTAAATTCCGCACGGGGACAGGGTTCTCCTACAATGAGCAGTTCTTC. It yields the protein CSASKFRTGTGFSYNEQFF.

This clonotype was detected ten times or more. The chain employs TRBV7-9 and TRBJ2-1; the match to TRBD2 covers 10 bases. V trimming: 5 bases; J trimming: 9 bases; junction bases outside the gene matches: 4. The CDR3 runs 13 residues. The germline CDR1 and CDR2 sequences are SEHNR and FQNEAQ (reference sequence). CDR3 in DNA: TGTGCCAGCAGCCCTAGCGGGAGCACTGAGCAGTTCTTC. Translation: CASSPSGSTEQFF.